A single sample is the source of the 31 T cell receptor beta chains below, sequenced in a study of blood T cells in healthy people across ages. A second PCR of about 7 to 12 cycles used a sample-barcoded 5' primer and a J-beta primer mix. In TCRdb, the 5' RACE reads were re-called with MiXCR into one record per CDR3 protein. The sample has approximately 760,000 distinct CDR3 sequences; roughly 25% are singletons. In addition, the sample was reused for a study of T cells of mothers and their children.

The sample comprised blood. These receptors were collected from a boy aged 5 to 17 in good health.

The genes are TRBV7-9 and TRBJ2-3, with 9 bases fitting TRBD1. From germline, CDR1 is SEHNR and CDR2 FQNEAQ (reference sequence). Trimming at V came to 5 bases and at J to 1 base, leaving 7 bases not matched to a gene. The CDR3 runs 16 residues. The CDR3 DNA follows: TGTGCCAGCAGCACGCGGGGACAGGGTGGCACAGATACGCAGTATTTT. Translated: CASSTRGQGGTDTQYF.

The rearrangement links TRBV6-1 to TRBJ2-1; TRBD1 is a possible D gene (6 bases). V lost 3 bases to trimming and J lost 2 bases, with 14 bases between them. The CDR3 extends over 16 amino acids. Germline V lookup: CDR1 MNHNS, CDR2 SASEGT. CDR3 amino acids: CASSEFDRSPYNEQFF. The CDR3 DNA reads TGTGCCAGCAGTGAGTTTGACAGGTCCCCCTACAATGAGCAGTTCTTC.

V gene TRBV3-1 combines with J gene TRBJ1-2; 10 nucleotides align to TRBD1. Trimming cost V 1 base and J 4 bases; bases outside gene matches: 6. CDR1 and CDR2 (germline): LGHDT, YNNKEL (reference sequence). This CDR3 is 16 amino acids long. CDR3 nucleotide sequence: TGTGCCAGCAGCCAAGTTTTGGACAGGGGGATCTATGGCTACACCTTC. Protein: CASSQVLDRGIYGYTF. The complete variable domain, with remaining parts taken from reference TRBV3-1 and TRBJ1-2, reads DTAVSQTPKYLVTQMGNDKSIKCEQNLGHDTMYWYKQDSKKFLKIMFSYNNKELIINETVPNRFSPKSPDKAHLNLHINSLELGDSAVYFCASSQVLDRGIYGYTFGSGTRLTVV.

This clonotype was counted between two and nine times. CDR3 sequence reads: CASSLEGLAVTNEQFF. CDR3 nucleotides: TGCGCCAGCAGCTTGGAGGGGCTAGCGGTCACCAATGAGCAGTTCTTC. The chain combines TRBV5-1 with TRBJ2-5, with 7 bases aligning to TRBD2. The assigned J gene may be wrong: the sequence end matches TRBJ2-1 better. The germline gives CDR1 SGHRS, CDR2 YFSETQ. The CDR3 is 16 residues long.

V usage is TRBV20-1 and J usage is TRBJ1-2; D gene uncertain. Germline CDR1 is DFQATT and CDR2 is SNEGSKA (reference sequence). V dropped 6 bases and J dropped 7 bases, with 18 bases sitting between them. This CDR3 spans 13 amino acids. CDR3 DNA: TGCAGTGCAAGGGAGGAATCCTTGGGTGGCTACACCTTC. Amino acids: CSAREESLGGYTF.

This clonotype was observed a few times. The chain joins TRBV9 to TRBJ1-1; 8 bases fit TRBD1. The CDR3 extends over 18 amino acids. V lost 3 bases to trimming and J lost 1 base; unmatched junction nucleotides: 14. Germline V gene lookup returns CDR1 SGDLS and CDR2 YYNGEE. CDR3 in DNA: TGTGCCAGCAGCGAGATTACAGGGGGACTCCTGGGGAACACTGAAGCTTTCTTT. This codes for CASSEITGGLLGNTEAFF.

DNA for the CDR3: TGCGCCAGCAGCAACCTCGGGACGAACCTCTACGAGCAGTACTTC. Translating gives CASSNLGTNLYEQYF. The chain combines TRBV5-1 with TRBJ2-7; D is tentatively TRBD1 or TRBD2 (5 bases each). V was clipped by 4 bases and J by 3 bases, with 17 bases between them. The CDR3 consists of 15 residues. CDR1 and CDR2 (germline): SGHRS, YFSETQ. The entire variable domain, with the rest obtained from reference TRBV5-1 and TRBJ2-7, is as follows: KAGVTQTPRYLIKTRGQQVTLSCSPISGHRSVSWYQQTPGQGLQFLFEYFSETQRNKGNFPGRFSGRQFSNSRSEMNVSTLELGDSALYLCASSNLGTNLYEQYFGPGTRLTVT.

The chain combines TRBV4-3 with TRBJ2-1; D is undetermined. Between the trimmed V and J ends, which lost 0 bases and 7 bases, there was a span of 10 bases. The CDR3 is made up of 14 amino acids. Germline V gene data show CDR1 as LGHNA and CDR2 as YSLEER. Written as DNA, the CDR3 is TGCGCCAGCAGCCAAGATCTTGGAAGTAATGAGCAGTTCTTC. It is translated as CASSQDLGSNEQFF.

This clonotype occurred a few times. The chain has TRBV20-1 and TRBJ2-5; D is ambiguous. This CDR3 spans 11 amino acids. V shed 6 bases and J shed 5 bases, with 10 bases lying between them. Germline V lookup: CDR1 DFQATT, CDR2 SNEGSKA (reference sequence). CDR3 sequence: CSAFALETQYF. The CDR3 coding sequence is TGCAGTGCGTTCGCGTTGGAGACCCAGTACTTC.

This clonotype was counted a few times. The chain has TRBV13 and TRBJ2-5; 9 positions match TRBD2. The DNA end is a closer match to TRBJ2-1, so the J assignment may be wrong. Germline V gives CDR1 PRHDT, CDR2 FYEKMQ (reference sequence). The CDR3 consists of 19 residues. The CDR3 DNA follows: TGTGCCAGCAGCGCGAACCCGGGACTAGCTAACCCAGGGGGCAATGAGCAGTTCTTC. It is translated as CASSANPGLANPGGNEQFF.

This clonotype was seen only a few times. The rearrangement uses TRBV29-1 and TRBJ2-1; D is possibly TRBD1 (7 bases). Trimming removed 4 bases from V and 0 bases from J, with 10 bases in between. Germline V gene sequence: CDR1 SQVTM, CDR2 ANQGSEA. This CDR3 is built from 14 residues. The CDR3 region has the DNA TGCAGCGTTGCAGGGGGACTCTCCTACAATGAGCAGTTCTTC. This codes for CSVAGGLSYNEQFF.

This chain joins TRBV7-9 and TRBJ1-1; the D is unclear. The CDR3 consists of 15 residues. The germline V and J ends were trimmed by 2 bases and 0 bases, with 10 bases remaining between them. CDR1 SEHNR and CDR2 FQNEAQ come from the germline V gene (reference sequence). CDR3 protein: CASSLPWALNTEAFF. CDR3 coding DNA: TGTGCCAGCAGCTTACCTTGGGCGTTGAACACTGAAGCTTTCTTT.

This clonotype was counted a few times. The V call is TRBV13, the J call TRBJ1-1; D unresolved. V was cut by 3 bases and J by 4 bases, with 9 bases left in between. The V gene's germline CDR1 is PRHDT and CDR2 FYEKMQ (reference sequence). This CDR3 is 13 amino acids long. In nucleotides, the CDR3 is TGTGCCAGCAGCTTTGAGAGGGTCACTGAAGCTTTCTTT. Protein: CASSFERVTEAFF.

CDR3 nucleotide sequence: TGTGCCAGCAGTTACTCGACCCCCGCCAGGGCTGAAACAGATACGCAGTATTTT. Translated: CASSYSTPARAETDTQYF. The chain joins TRBV6-5 to TRBJ2-3, with a tentative D call TRBD1 (5 bases). Germline V gene lookup returns CDR1 MNHEY and CDR2 SVGAGI. V was shortened by 0 bases and J by 3 bases, with 19 bases between the two germline ends. The length of the CDR3 is 18 residues.

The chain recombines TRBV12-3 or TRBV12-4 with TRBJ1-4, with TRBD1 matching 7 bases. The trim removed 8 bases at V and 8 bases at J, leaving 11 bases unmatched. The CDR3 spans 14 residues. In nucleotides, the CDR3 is TGTGCCAGCTCACAGGGGTATAGAGGGGAAAAACTGTTTTTT. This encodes CASSQGYRGEKLFF.

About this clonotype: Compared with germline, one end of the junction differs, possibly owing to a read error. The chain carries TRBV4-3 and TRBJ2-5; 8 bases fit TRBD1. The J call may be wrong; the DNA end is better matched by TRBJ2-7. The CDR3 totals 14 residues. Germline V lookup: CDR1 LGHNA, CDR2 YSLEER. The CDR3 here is CAGSHGTGNYEQYF. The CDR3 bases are TGCGCCGGCAGCCACGGGACAGGTAACTACGAGCAGTACTTC.

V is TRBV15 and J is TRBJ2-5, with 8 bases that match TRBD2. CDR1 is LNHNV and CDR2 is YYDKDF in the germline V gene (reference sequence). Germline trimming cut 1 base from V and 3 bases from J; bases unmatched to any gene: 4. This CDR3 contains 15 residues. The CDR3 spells CATSRVLAAEETQYF. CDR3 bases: TGTGCCACCAGCAGAGTACTAGCGGCCGAAGAGACCCAGTACTTC.

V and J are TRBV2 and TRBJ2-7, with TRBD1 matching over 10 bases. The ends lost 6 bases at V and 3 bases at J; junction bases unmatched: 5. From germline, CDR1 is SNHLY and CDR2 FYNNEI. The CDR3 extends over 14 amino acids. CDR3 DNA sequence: TGTGCCAGCAGAAAGGGGGACAGGGGCTACGAGCAGTACTTC. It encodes CASRKGDRGYEQYF.

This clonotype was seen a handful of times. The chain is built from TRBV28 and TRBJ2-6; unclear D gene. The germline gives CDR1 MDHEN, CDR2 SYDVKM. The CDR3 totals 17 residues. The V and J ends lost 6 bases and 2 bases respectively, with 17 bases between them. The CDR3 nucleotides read TGTGCCAGCAGCCTCACCGATGAGTCAACTGGGGCCAACGTCCTGACTTTC. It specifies CASSLTDESTGANVLTF.

CDR3: CASSLEGGRLNGELFF. The CDR3 coding sequence is TGTGCCAGCAGCTTAGAGGGCGGCAGGCTGAACGGGGAGCTGTTTTTT. J is TRBJ2-2 and V is TRBV7-3; maybe TRBD2 (5 bases). Germline CDR1 reads SGHTA; CDR2 reads FQGTGA. This CDR3 region has 16 residues. Trimming took off 2 bases at V and 7 bases at J, with 17 bases between the two ends.

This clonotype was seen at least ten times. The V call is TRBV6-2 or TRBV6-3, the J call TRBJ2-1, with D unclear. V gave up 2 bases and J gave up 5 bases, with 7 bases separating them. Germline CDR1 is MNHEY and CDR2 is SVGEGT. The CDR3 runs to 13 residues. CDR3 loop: CASSYVRNNEQFF. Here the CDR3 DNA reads TGTGCCAGCAGTTACGTCCGGAACAATGAGCAGTTCTTC.

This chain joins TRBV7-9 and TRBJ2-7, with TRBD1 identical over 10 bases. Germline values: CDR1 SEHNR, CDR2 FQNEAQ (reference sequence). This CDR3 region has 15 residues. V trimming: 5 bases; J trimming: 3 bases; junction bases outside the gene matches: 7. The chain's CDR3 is CASSQTGGPFYEQYF. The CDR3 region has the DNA TGTGCCAGCAGCCAGACAGGGGGCCCTTTCTACGAGCAGTACTTC. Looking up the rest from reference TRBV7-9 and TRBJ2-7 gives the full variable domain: DTGVSQNPRHKITKRGQNVTFRCDPISEHNRLYWYRQTLGQGPEFLTYFQNEAQLEKSRLLSDRFSAERPKGSFSTLEIQRTEQGDSAMYLCASSQTGGPFYEQYFGPGTRLTVT.

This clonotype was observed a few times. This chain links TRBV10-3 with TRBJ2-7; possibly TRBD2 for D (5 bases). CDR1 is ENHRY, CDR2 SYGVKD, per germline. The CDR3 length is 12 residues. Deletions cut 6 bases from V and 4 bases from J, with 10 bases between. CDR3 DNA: TGTGCCATCAGGACTACGGGATACGAGCAGTACTTC. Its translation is CAIRTTGYEQYF.

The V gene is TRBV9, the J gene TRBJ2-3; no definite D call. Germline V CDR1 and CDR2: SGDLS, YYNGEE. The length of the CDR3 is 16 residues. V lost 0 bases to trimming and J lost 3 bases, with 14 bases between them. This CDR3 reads CASSVGVDLTTDTQYF. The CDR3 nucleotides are TGTGCCAGCAGCGTAGGGGTGGATCTCACTACAGATACGCAGTATTTT.

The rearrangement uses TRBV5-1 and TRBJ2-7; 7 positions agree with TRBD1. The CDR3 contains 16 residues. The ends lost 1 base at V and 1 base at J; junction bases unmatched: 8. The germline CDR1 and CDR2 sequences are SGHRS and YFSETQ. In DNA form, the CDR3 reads TGCGCCAGCAGCTTGTTATCCAGGACAGGATCCTACGAGCAGTACTTC. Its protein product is CASSLLSRTGSYEQYF.

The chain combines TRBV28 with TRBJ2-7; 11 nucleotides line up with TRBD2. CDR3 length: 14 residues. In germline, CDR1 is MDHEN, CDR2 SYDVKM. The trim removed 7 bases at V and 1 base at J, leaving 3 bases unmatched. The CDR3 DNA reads TGTGCCAGCAAGGGGACTAGCGGTTCCTACGAGCAGTACTTC. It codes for CASKGTSGSYEQYF.

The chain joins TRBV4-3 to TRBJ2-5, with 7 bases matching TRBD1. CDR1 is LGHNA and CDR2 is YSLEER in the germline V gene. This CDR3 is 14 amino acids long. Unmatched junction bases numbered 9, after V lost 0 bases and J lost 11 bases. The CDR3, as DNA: TGCGCCAGCAGCCAAGATGAGGCAGGGGGTGAGCAGTACTTC. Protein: CASSQDEAGGEQYF.

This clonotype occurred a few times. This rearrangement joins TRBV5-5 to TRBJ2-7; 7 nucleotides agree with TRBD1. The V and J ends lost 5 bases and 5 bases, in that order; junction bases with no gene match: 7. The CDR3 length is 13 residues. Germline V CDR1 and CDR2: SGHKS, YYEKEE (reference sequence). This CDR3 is CASRATGVHEQYF. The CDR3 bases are TGTGCCAGCAGAGCCACAGGGGTCCACGAGCAGTACTTC. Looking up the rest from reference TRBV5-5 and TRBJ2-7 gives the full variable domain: DAGVTQSPTHLIKTRGQQVTLRCSPISGHKSVSWYQQVLGQGPQFIFQYYEKEERGRGNFPDRFSARQFPNYSSELNVNALLLGDSALYLCASRATGVHEQYFGPGTRLTVT.

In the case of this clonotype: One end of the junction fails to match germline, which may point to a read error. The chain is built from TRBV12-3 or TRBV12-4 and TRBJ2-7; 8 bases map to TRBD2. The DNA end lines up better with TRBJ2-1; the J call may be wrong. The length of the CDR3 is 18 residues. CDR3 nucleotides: TGTGCCAGCAGTTTTGCCTCTTCCTGGCAGCGGGGGAACAACGAGCAGTTCTTC. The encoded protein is CASSFASSWQRGNNEQFF.

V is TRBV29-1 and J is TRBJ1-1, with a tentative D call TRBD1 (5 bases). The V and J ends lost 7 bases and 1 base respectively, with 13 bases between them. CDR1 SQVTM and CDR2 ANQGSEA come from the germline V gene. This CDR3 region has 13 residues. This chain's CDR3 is CSALLQENTEAFF. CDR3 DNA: TGCAGCGCCCTACTACAGGAGAACACTGAAGCTTTCTTT.

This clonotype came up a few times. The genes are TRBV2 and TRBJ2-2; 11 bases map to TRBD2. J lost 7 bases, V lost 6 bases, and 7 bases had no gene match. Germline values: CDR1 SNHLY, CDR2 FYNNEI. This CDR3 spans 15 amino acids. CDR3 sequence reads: CASRRLAGKGGELFF. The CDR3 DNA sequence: TGTGCCAGCAGAAGACTAGCGGGAAAGGGCGGGGAGCTGTTTTTT.